The 24 T cell receptor beta chains below all came from one sample that was sequenced in a study of tissue T cells after allogeneic stem cell transplantation. Enrolled prospectively were adult allogeneic hematopoietic cell transplant recipients whose graft-versus-host disease was steroid-refractory. Measured with immunoSEQ multiplex PCR; TCRdb has only the in-frame clones, and not every one. The sample gives around 2,000 clones, roughly 70% of which show up once; approximately 15% is in the top ten. Material: ileal tissue, obtained at autopsy. The receptors come from a male patient aged 60 or over with steroid-refractory graft-versus-host disease after an allogeneic stem cell transplant. Some T cells may be transferred from the graft donor.

This clone was seen a few times. This chain's CDR3 is CASSSSSGGANEQYF. DNA of the CDR3: TGCGCCAGCAGCTCCTCTAGCGGGGGGGCCAACGAGCAGTACTTC. J is TRBJ2-7 and V is TRBV5-1; 12 nucleotides match TRBD2. Germline CDR1 and CDR2: SGHRS and YFSETQ. The CDR3 is 15 residues long. V dropped 3 bases and J dropped 5; count of bases not matched to a gene: 6.

The J gene is TRBJ1-1, the V gene TRBV4-3, with D hard to call. CDR1 is LGHNA and CDR2 is YSLEER in the germline V gene. The V and J ends lost 4 bases and 3 bases respectively, with 15 bases between them. The CDR3 has 15 amino acids. CDR3 in amino acids: CASSPRAGSHTEAFF. The CDR3 DNA follows: TGCGCCAGCAGCCCACGGGCGGGAAGCCACACTGAAGCTTTCTTT.

The V gene is TRBV7-8, the J gene TRBJ2-7, with 8 bases aligning to TRBD1. Germline-derived CDR1 and CDR2 are SGHVS and FQNEAQ. The CDR3 loop spans 14 amino acids. V was clipped by 5 bases and J by 2 bases; unmatched bases: 5. CDR3 nucleotide sequence: TGTGCCAGCAGCGCCAACAGGGGGGCCTACGAGCAGTACTTC. It codes for CASSANRGAYEQYF.

In this sample, this clone is medium-sized. This may be a read error: a much more frequent sequence differs by one nucleotide. The chain has TRBV5-6 and TRBJ2-5; 8 bases align to TRBD2. Germline CDR1 is SGHDT and CDR2 is YYEEEE. This CDR3 is 15 amino acids long. The CDR3 loop is CARSLVAGGGETQYF. Here the CDR3 DNA reads TGTGCCCGCAGCTTGGTGGCCGGGGGGGGAGAGACCCAGTACTTC.

This clone was found once. V is TRBV18 and J is TRBJ2-7; 9 bases line up with TRBD2. This CDR3 has 15 amino acids. Germline values: CDR1 KGHSH, CDR2 LQKENI. J lost 4 bases, V lost 6 bases, and 10 bases had no gene match. This chain's CDR3 is CASSPAGGPEYEQYF. Here the CDR3 DNA reads TGTGCCAGCTCCCCCGCGGGGGGGCCTGAATACGAGCAGTACTTC.

This chain uses TRBV4-1 with TRBJ2-7; TRBD1 matches 7 bases. CDR3 length: 15 amino acids. Germline CDR1 reads MGHRA; CDR2 reads YSYEKL. J lost 4 bases, V lost 0 bases, and 6 bases had no gene match. Here the CDR3 reads CASSQDTRQGYEQYF. CDR3 sequence (DNA): TGCGCCAGCAGCCAAGATACGAGACAGGGTTACGAGCAGTACTTC.

This sequence joins TRBV23-1 and TRBJ1-5; possible D gene TRBD1, 6 bases. TRBV23-1 is an ORF, and what it does is uncertain. Trimming stripped 2 bases from V and 4 bases from J, with 9 bases between. The CDR3 has 14 residues. CDR3 sequence (DNA): TGCGCCAGCAGTCAAGGACAGCGAAATCAGCCCCAGCATTTT. Its translation is CASSQGQRNQPQHF.

The chain is built from TRBV5-4 and TRBJ2-7; D is unclear. This CDR3 region has 14 residues. V was pared by 0 bases and J by 1 base, with 8 bases between. Germline loops: CDR1 SGHNT, CDR2 YYREEE (reference sequence). CDR3 nucleotides: TGTGCCAGCAGCTTGGATGGCGGATCCTACGAGCAGTACTTC. This encodes CASSLDGGSYEQYF.

This clone was detected a few times. The rearrangement uses TRBV2 and TRBJ2-3; 9 positions agree with TRBD2. The CDR3 loop spans 14 amino acids. In germline, CDR1 is SNHLY, CDR2 FYNNEI. Trimming cost V 7 bases and J 8 bases; bases outside gene matches: 10. In DNA form, the CDR3 reads TGTGCCAGCAATAGAGGCGGGGGGGCGGTTACGCAGTATTTT. It codes for CASNRGGGAVTQYF.

The chain carries TRBV19 and TRBJ1-5; D perhaps matches TRBD1 (5 bases). The germline CDR1 and CDR2 sequences are LNHDA and SQIVND (reference sequence). The CDR3 is made up of 13 amino acids. Deletions cut 4 bases from V and 4 bases from J, with 8 bases between. The CDR3 loop reads CASSKTANQPQHF. The CDR3 DNA reads as TGTGCCAGTAGTAAGACAGCGAATCAGCCCCAGCATTTT.

This clone is a singleton in its sample. The chain carries TRBV7-2 and TRBJ2-2; 13 positions match TRBD2. V shed 3 bases and J 6 bases; nucleotides not matched to a gene: 4. CDR3 length equals 16 residues. CDR1 is SGHTA, CDR2 FQGNSA, per germline. CDR3 in DNA: TGTGCCAGCAGCTTGGGACTAGCGGGGATCGCCGGGGAGCTGTTTTTT. This translates into CASSLGLAGIAGELFF. The full variable domain, with the rest looked up from reference TRBV7-2 and TRBJ2-2, is GAGVSQSPSNKVTEKGKDVELRCDPISGHTALYWYRQSLGQGLEFLIYFQGNSAPDKSGLPSDRFSAERTGGSVSTLTIQRTQQEDSAVYLCASSLGLAGIAGELFFGEGSRLTVL.

The chain has TRBV12-3 or TRBV12-4 and TRBJ1-5; D is uncertain. Trimming removed 0 bases at V and 4 bases at J, with 4 bases between. The length of the CDR3 is 13 residues. The chain's CDR3 is CASSLAGNQPQHF. The CDR3 DNA reads as TGTGCCAGCAGTTTAGCCGGGAATCAGCCCCAGCATTTT.

The chain links TRBV14 to TRBJ1-4; tentatively, D is TRBD1 (5 bases). The CDR3 loop spans 17 amino acids. Germline V gene data show CDR1 as SGHDN and CDR2 as FVKESK. Trimming took 0 bases from V and 5 from J, leaving 16 bases between them. CDR3 nucleotides: TGTGCCAGCAGCCAAGATCTTGGGGAGGGGCCGAATGAAAAACTGTTTTTT. This codes for CASSQDLGEGPNEKLFF.

This clone was seen more than once but under ten times. The chain joins TRBV19 to TRBJ1-2; a weak D match, TRBD1 (6 bases). This CDR3 contains 16 residues. V gave up 0 bases and J gave up 4 bases, with 15 bases separating them. CDR1 LNHDA and CDR2 SQIVND come from the germline V gene (reference sequence). DNA of the CDR3: TGTGCCAGTAGTATAGATCTGGGGGGCCGATCCTATGGCTACACCTTC. This gives the protein CASSIDLGGRSYGYTF.

The chain combines TRBV19 with TRBJ1-5; the match to TRBD1 covers 7 bases. Per germline, CDR1 LNHDA and CDR2 SQIVND (reference sequence). The trim removed 6 bases at V and 4 bases at J, leaving 15 bases unmatched. The CDR3 contains 17 residues. In nucleotides, the CDR3 is TGTGCCAGTAGCCATTCGACAGGGTCAATCTCGAATCAGCCCCAGCATTTT. Its protein product is CASSHSTGSISNQPQHF.

The J gene is TRBJ2-2, the V gene TRBV5-5; D ambiguous. CDR3 length: 15 residues. Germline V gene data show CDR1 as SGHKS and CDR2 as YYEKEE (reference sequence). Trimming left V 4 bases short and J 6 bases short, with 16 bases between. The CDR3 region is CASSPQHRLAGELFF. CDR3 nucleotide sequence: TGTGCCAGCAGCCCGCAACATCGGCTGGCCGGGGAGCTGTTTTTT.

The rearrangement joins TRBV6-5 to TRBJ2-5; the D is unclear. The CDR3 is 12 residues long. The germline V and J ends were trimmed by 6 bases and 4 bases, with 9 bases remaining between them. Germline CDR1 reads MNHEY; CDR2 reads SVGAGI. CDR3 region: CASSRPRETQYF. The DNA of the CDR3 is TGTGCCAGCAGCCGACCCCGAGAGACCCAGTACTTC.

This chain connects TRBV5-4 to TRBJ2-7; 9 bases line up with TRBD1. The CDR3 is 15 residues long. Germline-derived CDR1 and CDR2 are SGHNT and YYREEE (reference sequence). V lost 2 bases and J lost 1; bases outside the gene matches: 4. The CDR3 DNA is TGTGCCAGCAGCTTTCGCGGACAGGGGTCCTACGAGCAGTACTTC. It codes for CASSFRGQGSYEQYF.

The gene calls are TRBV3-1 (or the pseudogene TRBV3-2) and TRBJ2-5; the D gene is possibly TRBD2 (6 bases). There are 15 residues in the CDR3. CDR1 is LGHDT, CDR2 YNNKEL, per germline (reference sequence). The V gene lost 0 bases and the J gene lost 0 bases, with 8 bases spanning the gap. The CDR3 loop reads CASSQDGGYQETQYF. The CDR3 nucleotides read TGTGCCAGCAGCCAAGATGGGGGGTACCAAGAGACCCAGTACTTC.

The chain joins TRBV7-2 to TRBJ1-1; TRBD1 matches 8 bases. The CDR3 has 17 amino acids. J lost 4 bases, V lost 1 base, and 11 bases had no gene match. In germline, CDR1 is SGHTA, CDR2 FQGNSA. Here the CDR3 reads CASSLVWSGQDSTEAFF. The CDR3 DNA is TGTGCCAGCAGCTTAGTTTGGTCGGGACAGGACTCCACTGAAGCTTTCTTT.

V gene TRBV7-9 combines with J gene TRBJ2-2, with TRBD1 matching 9 bases. This CDR3 is 16 amino acids long. CDR1 is SEHNR and CDR2 is FQNEAQ in the germline V gene (reference sequence). V trimming: 5 bases; J trimming: 0 bases; junction bases outside the gene matches: 4. CDR3 coding DNA: TGTGCCAGCAGCGGTACAGGGGGCGCGAACACCGGGGAGCTGTTTTTT. This encodes CASSGTGGANTGELFF.

This clone was counted only a few times. J is TRBJ1-4 and V is TRBV6-1; 7 bases fit TRBD1. The CDR3 loop spans 17 amino acids. Germline V CDR1 and CDR2: MNHNS, SASEGT. Trimming took 3 bases from V and 0 from J; bases not matched to a gene: 7. CDR3 in DNA: TGTGCCAGCAGTGACCGACAGGGAATAGCAACTAATGAAAAACTGTTTTTT. It encodes CASSDRQGIATNEKLFF.

V is TRBV2 and J is TRBJ2-2; D is possibly TRBD1 or TRBD2 (6 bases each). Trimming shortened V by 5 bases and J by 3 bases, and 19 bases separated the two germline ends. The germline V gene has CDR1 SNHLY and CDR2 FYNNEI. The CDR3 has 17 amino acids. CDR3 region: CASSHHREESHTGELFF. The CDR3, as DNA: TGTGCCAGCAGTCACCACAGGGAGGAGTCCCACACCGGGGAGCTGTTTTTT.

V is TRBV25-1 and J is TRBJ1-2; no reliable D call. Trimming left V 5 bases short and J 8 bases short, with 9 bases between. Germline V lookup: CDR1 MGHDK, CDR2 SYGVNS. The CDR3 has 11 amino acids. CDR3 coding DNA: TGTGCCAGCAGTAGTGGCGCAGGCTACACCTTC. Protein sequence: CASSSGAGYTF.